This entry is about one TCR beta chain. Trimming stripped 4 bases from V and 4 bases from J, with 16 bases between. Germline CDR1 is MDHEN and CDR2 is SYDVKM. There are 15 residues in the CDR3. The data originate from a study of blood T cell repertoires in COVID-19. In the study overall: T cells, B-cell-depleted T cells, or PBMCs supplied cDNA or gDNA.

Original handling: By means of reference gene primer amplification, nucleated cell counts were estimated. TCRdb's table, derived via immunoSEQ multiplex PCR, lists solely in-frame clones and lacks some. V, J and clone size were drawn from that table, and D and trimming were deduced from the DNA. The sample lists some 260,000 clones, roughly 80% seen once, with about 4% in the top ten. The source material was peripheral blood. The chain combines TRBV28 with TRBJ1-2, with a tentative D call TRBD1 (6 bases). The clonotype was recovered from a woman between 35 and 50 years old with active or convalescent COVID-19. In DNA, the CDR3 is TGTGCCAGCAGTTGGGACATCCGAACCCTCTATGGCTACACCTTC. It codes for CASSWDIRTLYGYTF.